The 5 T cell receptor beta chains reported below all come from one sample, sequenced in a study of Tregs in tolerant kidney transplant recipients. Sequencing used immunoSEQ multiplex PCR; TCRdb keeps in-frame clones, though not all of them. The data hold 68,000 or so clones, with 65% to 85% observed a single time. Sequencing was done on a sample of CD4+ T cells from blood. These receptor sequences come from a human donor in good health.

CDR3 DNA sequence: TGTGCCAGCACCTCGACCCGGGACAGGGGTATCAACTATGGCTACACCTTC. Amino acid sequence: CASTSTRDRGINYGYTF. The chain is built from TRBV2 and TRBJ1-2; 10 bases map to TRBD1. Germline-derived CDR1 and CDR2 are SNHLY and FYNNEI. The length of the CDR3 is 17 residues. The ends lost 7 bases at V and 2 bases at J; junction bases unmatched: 13. The complete variable domain, with remaining parts taken from reference TRBV2 and TRBJ1-2, reads EPEVTQTPSHQVTQMGQEVILRCVPISNHLYFYWYRQILGQKVEFLVSFYNNEISEKSEIFDDQFSVERPDGSNFTLKIRSTKLEDSAMYFCASTSTRDRGINYGYTFGSGTRLTVV.

V usage is TRBV12-5 and J usage is TRBJ2-1, with D possibly called TRBD1 or TRBD2 (5 bases each). CDR1 and CDR2 from the germline V gene are LGHNT and FRNRAP. The CDR3 consists of 16 residues. Deletions cut 2 bases from V and 4 bases from J, with 15 bases between. CDR3 DNA sequence: TGTGCTAGTGGTTTGCGTCTTTCCGGGGCTTACAATGAGCAGTTCTTC. Translating gives CASGLRLSGAYNEQFF.

The CDR3 loop is CASSWGTSEQYF. The CDR3 DNA follows: TGTGCCAGCAGCTGGGGGACCTCCGAGCAGTACTTC. V and J are TRBV11-2 and TRBJ2-7; TRBD1 or TRBD2 may be the D gene (5 bases each). The ends were cut back, 4 bases at V and 6 bases at J, with 10 bases in the middle. From germline, CDR1 is SGHAT and CDR2 FQNNGV. This CDR3 is built from 12 residues.

This chain joins TRBV30 and TRBJ1-1; D remains ambiguous. The length of the CDR3 is 12 residues. CDR1 is GTSNPN and CDR2 is SVGIG in the germline V gene (reference sequence). Trimming shortened V by 0 bases and J by 8 bases, and 10 bases separated the two germline ends. The CDR3 DNA sequence: TGTGCCTGGAGTGTACGGGCAGAAGAAGCTTTCTTT. This translates into CAWSVRAEEAFF.

The chain has TRBV20-1 and TRBJ2-3; no firm D call. The CDR3 length is 11 residues. Germline lookup yields CDR1 DFQATT and CDR2 SNEGSKA (reference sequence). CDR3 DNA sequence: TGCAGCCCCTACCTCGGGGATACGCAGTATTTT. Translating it yields CSPYLGDTQYF.